These 27 T cell receptor beta chains share one sample of origin, sequenced in a study of beta chain features in type 1 diabetes. Their recognized antigens are unknown. Whole-study findings and limits: Type 1 diabetes patients had TCRB CDR3s that were shorter (moderately but significantly so) in all four CD4+ subsets.

The whole isolated RNA underwent reverse transcription, so sequencing captured expressed TCRB transcripts. Clones were read by immunoSEQ multiplex PCR, and TCRdb kept only the in-frame ones, dropping some. The sample holds about 340,000 clones, around an eighth seen once. The sequencing sample was made of naive CD4+ T cells from blood. Source of these receptors: a woman in her late teens or twenties with type 1 diabetes.

The rearrangement joins TRBV10-3 to TRBJ2-7; 8 nucleotides match TRBD1. V was pared by 4 bases and J by 4 bases, with 3 bases of the junction left unmatched. CDR3 size: 13 residues. The germline gives CDR1 ENHRY, CDR2 SYGVKD. The CDR3: CAISGQGRYEQYF. CDR3 sequence (DNA): TGTGCCATCAGTGGACAGGGGCGGTACGAGCAGTACTTC.

This clone occurred a few times. The genes are TRBV4-3 and TRBJ1-2, with 9 nucleotides matching TRBD1. This CDR3 is 15 amino acids long. Germline assignment: CDR1 LGHNA and CDR2 YSLEER. With V trimmed by 4 bases and J by 4 bases, 7 bases remained unmatched. The CDR3 coding sequence is TGCGCCAGCAGCCCAGGAGCGGGACAGGGCTATGGCTACACCTTC. This codes for CASSPGAGQGYGYTF.

The rearrangement uses TRBV7-2 and TRBJ2-1; TRBD2 matches at 7 bases. Trimming at V came to 5 bases and at J to 8 bases, leaving 15 bases not matched to a gene. Per the germline V gene, CDR1 is SGHTA and CDR2 is FQGNSA. The CDR3 consists of 16 residues. Here the CDR3 DNA reads TGTGCCAGCAGCCCTCATCAGCGGGATTACCCCCATGAGCAGTTCTTC. Protein: CASSPHQRDYPHEQFF. Complete variable domain (other parts from reference TRBV7-2 and TRBJ2-1): GAGVSQSPSNKVTEKGKDVELRCDPISGHTALYWYRQSLGQGLEFLIYFQGNSAPDKSGLPSDRFSAERTGGSVSTLTIQRTQQEDSAVYLCASSPHQRDYPHEQFFGPGTRLTVL.

The CDR3: CASAGGLNTEAFF. The CDR3 nucleotides read TGTGCCAGCGCGGGGGGGTTGAACACTGAAGCTTTCTTT. This chain connects TRBV2 to TRBJ1-1, with D possibly TRBD1 on 5 matching bases. Trimming cost V 8 bases and J 0 bases, with 10 bases left between them. Germline V gene sequence: CDR1 SNHLY, CDR2 FYNNEI. CDR3 length equals 13 residues.

V usage is TRBV7-8 and J usage is TRBJ2-1, with TRBD2 matching over 8 bases. V shed 6 bases and J 1 base; nucleotides not matched to a gene: 2. CDR1 and CDR2 (germline): SGHVS, FQNEAQ. The CDR3 length is 14 residues. The CDR3 DNA follows: TGTGCCAGCAGGGTAGCGGGATCCTACAATGAGCAGTTCTTC. Translated: CASRVAGSYNEQFF. Variable domain in full (rest from reference TRBV7-8 and TRBJ2-1): GAGVSQSPRYKVAKRGQDVALRCDPISGHVSLFWYQQALGQGPEFLTYFQNEAQLDKSGLPSDRFFAERPEGSVSTLKIQRTQQEDSAVYLCASRVAGSYNEQFFGPGTRLTVL.

This clone was recorded a few times. V and J are TRBV9 and TRBJ2-3; TRBD2 agrees at 11 bases. Germline V gene data show CDR1 as SGDLS and CDR2 as YYNGEE. After removal of 0 bases from V and 6 bases from J, the junction contained 6 bases not matched to a gene. The CDR3 has 16 amino acids. The CDR3 loop reads CASSVGLAGPEDTQYF. For the CDR3, the DNA is TGTGCCAGCAGCGTAGGACTAGCGGGACCCGAGGATACGCAGTATTTT.

In regard to this clone: Other DNA sequences in this sample translate to the same CDR3. V is TRBV18 and J is TRBJ2-5; 7 nucleotides line up with TRBD1. The CDR3 length is 13 residues. Germline values: CDR1 KGHSH, CDR2 LQKENI. V was pared by 6 bases and J by 4 bases, with 5 bases of the junction left unmatched. CDR3 sequence reads: CASSPGQIETQYF. The CDR3 DNA reads TGTGCCAGCTCCCCGGGACAGATAGAGACCCAGTACTTC.

CDR3 amino acids: CASSLSWRAGTDTQYF. The CDR3 bases are TGTGCCAGCAGTTTATCCTGGAGGGCGGGCACAGATACGCAGTATTTT. The genes are TRBV28 and TRBJ2-3, with D perhaps matching TRBD2 (6 bases). CDR3 size: 16 residues. The germline V and J ends were trimmed by 1 base and 1 base, with 12 bases remaining between them. CDR1 is MDHEN and CDR2 is SYDVKM in the germline V gene.

The chain links TRBV6-5 to TRBJ1-5, with 7 bases identical to TRBD1. Losses at the gene ends were 2 bases for V and 4 bases for J; bases not matched to a gene: 5. Germline CDR1 is MNHEY and CDR2 is SVGAGI. This CDR3 is built from 15 residues. This CDR3 is CASSYKGGGNQPQHF. DNA of the CDR3: TGTGCCAGCAGTTACAAAGGGGGCGGGAATCAGCCCCAGCATTTT.

The V and J genes are TRBV6-5 and TRBJ1-3; D unclear. Germline loops: CDR1 MNHEY, CDR2 SVGAGI. V lost 11 bases and J lost 0, with 8 bases in between. The CDR3 runs 12 residues. For the CDR3, the DNA is TGTGCCGTTACGAGCTCTGGAAACACCATATATTTT. It encodes CAVTSSGNTIYF.

This clone turned up a few times. This sequence joins TRBV30 and TRBJ2-3; 7 nucleotides align to TRBD2. J gave up 3 bases and V 0 bases, and 6 bases lay outside the gene matches. The CDR3 has 15 amino acids. CDR1 is GTSNPN, CDR2 SVGIG, per germline (reference sequence). CDR3 in DNA: TGTGCCTGGAGTGTAGGAGGGAGGGTGACAGATACGCAGTATTTT. Translation: CAWSVGGRVTDTQYF.

The chain recombines TRBV7-2 with TRBJ1-2; D is perhaps TRBD1 (5 bases). The germline CDR1 and CDR2 sequences are SGHTA and FQGNSA. The CDR3 covers 12 residues. The V and J ends lost 2 bases and 7 bases respectively, with 8 bases between them. The CDR3 here is CASSLTQAGYTF. The CDR3 DNA is TGTGCCAGCAGCTTAACACAGGCTGGCTACACCTTC.

V is TRBV28 and J is TRBJ2-5; 7 bases map to TRBD2. Germline V gene lookup returns CDR1 MDHEN and CDR2 SYDVKM. This CDR3 region has 16 residues. V lost 4 bases to trimming and J lost 4 bases; unmatched junction nucleotides: 12. CDR3 amino acids: CASSSPVAGAAETQYF. In DNA form, the CDR3 reads TGTGCCAGCAGTTCCCCCGTTGCGGGAGCGGCAGAGACCCAGTACTTC.

This clone was counted a few times. This chain joins TRBV29-1 and TRBJ1-1; 7 bases align to TRBD1. J was trimmed by 4 bases and V by 6 bases; bases with no gene match: 5. Germline-derived CDR1 and CDR2 are SQVTM and ANQGSEA. There are 12 residues in the CDR3. Written as DNA, the CDR3 is TGCAGCGTAGAATACAGGGGCACTGAAGCTTTCTTT. Protein: CSVEYRGTEAFF.

This clone was seen a handful of times. The V call is TRBV18, the J call TRBJ2-5; 7 bases match TRBD2. Looked up from germline, CDR1 is KGHSH and CDR2 is LQKENI. The CDR3 loop spans 16 amino acids. Trimming took 8 bases from V and 1 from J; bases not matched to a gene: 13. CDR3 in amino acids: CASREMTAGIQETQYF. In nucleotides, the CDR3 is TGTGCCAGCCGCGAAATGACAGCGGGGATCCAAGAGACCCAGTACTTC.

This clone was counted between two and nine times. The gene calls are TRBV6-6 and TRBJ2-4; TRBD1 is a possible D gene (5 bases). Germline-derived CDR1 and CDR2 are MNHNY and SVGAGI (reference sequence). Trimming left V 5 bases short and J 9 bases short, with 11 bases between. This CDR3 is 12 amino acids long. CDR3: CASSPQQGIQYF. In DNA form, the CDR3 reads TGTGCCAGCAGTCCCCAGCAGGGCATTCAGTACTTC.

The chain employs TRBV19 and TRBJ1-2, with TRBD1 as a possible D gene (6 bases). The germline V gene has CDR1 LNHDA and CDR2 SQIVND (reference sequence). This CDR3 region has 14 residues. V lost 5 bases, J lost 3 bases, and 13 bases lay in between. CDR3 DNA: TGTGCCAGTAGTCAACAGGGTGCGTACTATGGCTACACCTTC. The encoded protein is CASSQQGAYYGYTF. The complete variable domain, with remaining parts taken from reference TRBV19 and TRBJ1-2, reads DGGITQSPKYLFRKEGQNVTLSCEQNLNHDAMYWYRQDPGQGLRLIYYSQIVNDFQKGDIAEGYSVSREKKESFPLTVTSAQKNPTAFYLCASSQQGAYYGYTFGSGTRLTVV.

The rearrangement joins TRBV28 to TRBJ2-1, with D tentatively TRBD2 (5 bases). Germline V CDR1 and CDR2: MDHEN, SYDVKM. The CDR3 sequence is 12 residues long. V dropped 7 bases and J dropped 9 bases, with 13 bases sitting between them. For the CDR3, the DNA is TGTGCCAGCAACACCCGAGAGGGTGAGCAGTTCTTC. Protein product: CASNTREGEQFF.

This clone was counted a few times. The rearrangement links TRBV30 to TRBJ1-2, with TRBD1 matching over 8 bases. Germline-derived CDR1 and CDR2 are GTSNPN and SVGIG (reference sequence). The CDR3 runs 13 residues. The ends lost 4 bases at V and 8 bases at J; junction bases unmatched: 9. The CDR3 loop reads CAWTTGTGRGYTF. The CDR3 region has the DNA TGTGCCTGGACGACCGGGACAGGAAGGGGCTACACCTTC.

In this sample, this clone turned up a few times. This chain joins TRBV7-2 and TRBJ1-1; 7 bases map to TRBD1. The V gene's germline CDR1 is SGHTA and CDR2 FQGNSA. With V trimmed by 6 bases and J by 2 bases, 3 bases remained unmatched. The CDR3 loop spans 13 amino acids. The CDR3 spells CASSWDSNTEAFF. In nucleotides, the CDR3 is TGTGCCAGCAGTTGGGACAGCAACACTGAAGCTTTCTTT.

This clone came up a few times. The CDR3 DNA reads TGCAGCGTAAACGGCGGGAGGGCCTCGTACAATGAGCAGTTCTTC. Residues: CSVNGGRASYNEQFF. The chain recombines TRBV29-1 with TRBJ2-1, with 9 bases aligning to TRBD2. CDR3 length equals 15 residues. Germline trimming cut 6 bases from V and 4 bases from J; bases unmatched to any gene: 10. The germline CDR1 and CDR2 sequences are SQVTM and ANQGSEA.

This clone was recorded a few times. This chain joins TRBV5-6 and TRBJ2-5; weak D call: TRBD2 (6 bases). Germline CDR1 and CDR2: SGHDT and YYEEEE. The V gene lost 4 bases and the J gene lost 5 bases, with 18 bases spanning the gap. CDR3 length: 15 amino acids. The CDR3 DNA sequence: TGTGCCAGCAGCGGAGGGACGGTCCTCCACGAGACCCAGTACTTC. The encoded protein is CASSGGTVLHETQYF.

This sequence joins TRBV27 and TRBJ2-7, with 7 nucleotides matching TRBD1. CDR3 size: 16 residues. V lost 3 bases to trimming and J lost 3 bases; unmatched junction nucleotides: 11. CDR1 and CDR2 (germline): MNHEY, SMNVEV (reference sequence). The CDR3 reads CASSLTRDSTSYEQYF. DNA for the CDR3: TGTGCCAGCAGTTTGACAAGGGACAGCACAAGCTACGAGCAGTACTTC.

The chain employs TRBV19 and TRBJ2-1; 12 bases match TRBD2. Germline V gene sequence: CDR1 LNHDA, CDR2 SQIVND (reference sequence). CDR3 length equals 15 residues. J gave up 7 bases and V 2 bases, and 3 bases lay outside the gene matches. The CDR3 coding sequence is TGTGCCAGTAGTATACTAGCGGGAGGGCCAAATGAGCAGTTCTTC. Translated, it gives CASSILAGGPNEQFF. The variable domain in full, with the rest retrieved from reference TRBV19 and TRBJ2-1, is DGGITQSPKYLFRKEGQNVTLSCEQNLNHDAMYWYRQDPGQGLRLIYYSQIVNDFQKGDIAEGYSVSREKKESFPLTVTSAQKNPTAFYLCASSILAGGPNEQFFGPGTRLTVL.

The chain uses TRBV7-2 and TRBJ2-1; no clear D. The CDR3 extends over 16 amino acids. Trimming took 2 bases from V and 7 from J, leaving 18 bases between them. CDR1 is SGHTA, CDR2 FQGNSA, per germline. CDR3 DNA sequence: TGTGCCAGCAGCTTATTCTGGGCGAACGTCCGGAATGAGCAGTTCTTC. Its protein product is CASSLFWANVRNEQFF.

The chain links TRBV11-2 to TRBJ2-5, with 9 positions matching TRBD2. CDR3 length equals 16 residues. V was clipped by 5 bases and J by 0 bases; unmatched bases: 7. Germline CDR1 reads SGHAT; CDR2 reads FQNNGV. The CDR3 is CASSLLAGPYQETQYF. Here the CDR3 DNA reads TGTGCCAGCAGCCTTCTAGCGGGGCCCTACCAAGAGACCCAGTACTTC.

In this sample, this clone turned up a few times. The CDR3 loop is CASSSAWQPQHF. In DNA, the CDR3 is TGTGCCAGCAGCTCTGCGTGGCAGCCCCAGCATTTT. The chain carries TRBV7-2 and TRBJ1-5; no reliable D call. The CDR3 has 12 amino acids. Trimming took 4 bases from V and 7 from J, leaving 8 bases between them. Germline CDR1 is SGHTA and CDR2 is FQGNSA.